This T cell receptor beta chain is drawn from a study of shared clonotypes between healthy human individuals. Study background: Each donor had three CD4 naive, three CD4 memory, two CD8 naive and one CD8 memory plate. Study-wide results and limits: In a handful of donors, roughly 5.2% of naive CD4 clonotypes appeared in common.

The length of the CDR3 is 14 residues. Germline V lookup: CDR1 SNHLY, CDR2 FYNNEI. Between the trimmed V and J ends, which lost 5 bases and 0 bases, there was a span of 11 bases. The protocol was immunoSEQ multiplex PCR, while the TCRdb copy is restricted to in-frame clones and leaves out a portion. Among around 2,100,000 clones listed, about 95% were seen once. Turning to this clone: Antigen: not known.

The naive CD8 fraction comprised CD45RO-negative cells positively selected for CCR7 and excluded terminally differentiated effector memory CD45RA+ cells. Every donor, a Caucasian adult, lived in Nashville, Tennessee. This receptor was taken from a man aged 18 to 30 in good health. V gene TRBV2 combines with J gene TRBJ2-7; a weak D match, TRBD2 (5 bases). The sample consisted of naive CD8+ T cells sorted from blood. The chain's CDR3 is CASSKTGSSYEQYF. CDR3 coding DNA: TGTGCCAGCAGTAAGACGGGGAGCTCCTACGAGCAGTACTTC.